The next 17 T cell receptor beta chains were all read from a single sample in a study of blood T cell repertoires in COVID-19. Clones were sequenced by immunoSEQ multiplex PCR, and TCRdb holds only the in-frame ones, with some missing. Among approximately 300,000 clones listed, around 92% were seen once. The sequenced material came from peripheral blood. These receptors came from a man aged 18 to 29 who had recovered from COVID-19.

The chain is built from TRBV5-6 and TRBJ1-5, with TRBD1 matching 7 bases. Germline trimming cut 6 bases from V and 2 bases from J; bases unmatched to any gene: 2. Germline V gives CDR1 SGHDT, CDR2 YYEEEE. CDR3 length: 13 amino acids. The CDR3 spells CASNRGGNQPQHF. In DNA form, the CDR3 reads TGTGCCAGCAACAGGGGTGGCAATCAGCCCCAGCATTTT.

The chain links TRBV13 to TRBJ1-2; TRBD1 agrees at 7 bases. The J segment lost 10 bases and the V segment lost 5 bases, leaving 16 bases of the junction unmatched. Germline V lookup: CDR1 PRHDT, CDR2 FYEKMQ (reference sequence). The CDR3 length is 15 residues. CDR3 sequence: CASSIYLTGATTYTF. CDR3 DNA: TGTGCCAGCAGCATCTACCTTACAGGGGCCACAACCTACACCTTC. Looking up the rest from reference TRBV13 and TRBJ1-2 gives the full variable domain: AAGVIQSPRHLIKEKRETATLKCYPIPRHDTVYWYQQGPGQDPQFLISFYEKMQSDKGSIPDRFSAQQFSDYHSELNMSSLELGDSALYFCASSIYLTGATTYTFGSGTRLTVV.

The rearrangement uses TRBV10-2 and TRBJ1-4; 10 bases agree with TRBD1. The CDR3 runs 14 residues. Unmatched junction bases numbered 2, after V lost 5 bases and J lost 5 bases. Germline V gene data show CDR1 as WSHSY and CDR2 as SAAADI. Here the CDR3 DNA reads TGCGCCAGCAGTAGGACAGGGGGGAATGAAAAACTGTTTTTT. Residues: CASSRTGGNEKLFF.

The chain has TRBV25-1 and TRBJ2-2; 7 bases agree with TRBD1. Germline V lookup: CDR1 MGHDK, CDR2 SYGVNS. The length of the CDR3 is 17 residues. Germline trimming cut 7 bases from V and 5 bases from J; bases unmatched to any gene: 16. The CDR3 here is CASIHQTGKTGTGELFF. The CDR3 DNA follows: TGTGCCAGCATACATCAAACGGGGAAGACAGGGACCGGGGAGCTGTTTTTT.

In DNA, the CDR3 is TGCGCCAGCAGCCAGGGACAGCATTTAGGTAACACCATATATTTT. Protein product: CASSQGQHLGNTIYF. The chain is built from TRBV5-1 and TRBJ1-3; 7 positions match TRBD1. V lost 4 bases, J lost 7 bases, and 11 bases stayed unmatched. The CDR3 has 15 residues. CDR1 is SGHRS, CDR2 YFSETQ, per germline.

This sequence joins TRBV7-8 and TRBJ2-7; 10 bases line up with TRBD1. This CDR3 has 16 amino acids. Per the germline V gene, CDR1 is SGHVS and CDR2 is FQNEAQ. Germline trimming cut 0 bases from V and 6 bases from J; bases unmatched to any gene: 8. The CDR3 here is CASSLASGTGVPEQYF. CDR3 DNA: TGTGCCAGCAGCTTAGCGTCCGGGACAGGGGTCCCCGAGCAGTACTTC.

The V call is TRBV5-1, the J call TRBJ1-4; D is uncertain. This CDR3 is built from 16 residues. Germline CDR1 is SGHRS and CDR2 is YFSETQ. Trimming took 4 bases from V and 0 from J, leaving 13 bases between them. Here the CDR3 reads CASSASIRATNEKLFF. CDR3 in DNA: TGCGCCAGCAGCGCTTCGATACGCGCAACTAATGAAAAACTGTTTTTT.

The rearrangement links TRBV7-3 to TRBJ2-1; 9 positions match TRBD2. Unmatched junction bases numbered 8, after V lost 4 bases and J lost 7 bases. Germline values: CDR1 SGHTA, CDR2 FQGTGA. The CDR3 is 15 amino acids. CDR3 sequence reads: CASSSNSGGGNEQFF. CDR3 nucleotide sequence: TGTGCCAGCAGCTCAAATAGCGGGGGAGGGAATGAGCAGTTCTTC.

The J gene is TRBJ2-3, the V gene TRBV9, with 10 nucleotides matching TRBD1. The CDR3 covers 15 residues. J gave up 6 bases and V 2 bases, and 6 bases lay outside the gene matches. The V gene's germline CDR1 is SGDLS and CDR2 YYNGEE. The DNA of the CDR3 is TGTGCCAGCAGCGTCGGACAGGGGGGTGGGGATACGCAGTATTTT. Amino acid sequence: CASSVGQGGGDTQYF.

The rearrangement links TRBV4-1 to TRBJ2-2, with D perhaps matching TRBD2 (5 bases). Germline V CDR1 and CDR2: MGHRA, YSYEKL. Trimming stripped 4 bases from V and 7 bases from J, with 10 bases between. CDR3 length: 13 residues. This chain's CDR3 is CASSPRAGGELFF. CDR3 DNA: TGCGCCAGCAGCCCCCGGGCGGGCGGGGAGCTGTTTTTT.

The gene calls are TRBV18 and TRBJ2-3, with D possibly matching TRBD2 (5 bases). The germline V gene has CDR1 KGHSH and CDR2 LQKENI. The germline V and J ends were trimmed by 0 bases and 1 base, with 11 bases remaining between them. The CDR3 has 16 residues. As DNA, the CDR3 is TGTGCCAGCTCACCACCGTGGGAGAAAGGCACAGATACGCAGTATTTT. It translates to CASSPPWEKGTDTQYF.

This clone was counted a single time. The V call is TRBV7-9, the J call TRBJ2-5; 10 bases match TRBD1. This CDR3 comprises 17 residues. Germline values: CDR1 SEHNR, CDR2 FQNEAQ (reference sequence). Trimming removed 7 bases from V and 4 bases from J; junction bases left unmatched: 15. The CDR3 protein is CASTTWEGTGVRETQYF. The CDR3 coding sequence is TGTGCCAGCACCACCTGGGAGGGGACAGGGGTTCGAGAGACCCAGTACTTC.

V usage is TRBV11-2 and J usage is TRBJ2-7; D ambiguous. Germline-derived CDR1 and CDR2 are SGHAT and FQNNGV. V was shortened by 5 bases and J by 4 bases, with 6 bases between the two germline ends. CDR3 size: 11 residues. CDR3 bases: TGTGCCAGCAGCGACTCTTACGAGCAGTACTTC. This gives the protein CASSDSYEQYF.

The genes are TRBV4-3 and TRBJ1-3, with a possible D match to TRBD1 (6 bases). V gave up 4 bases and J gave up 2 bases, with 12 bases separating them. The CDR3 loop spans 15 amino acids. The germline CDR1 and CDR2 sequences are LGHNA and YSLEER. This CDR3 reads CASSPSPGAGNTIYF. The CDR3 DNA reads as TGCGCCAGCAGCCCCTCCCCAGGGGCTGGAAACACCATATATTTT.

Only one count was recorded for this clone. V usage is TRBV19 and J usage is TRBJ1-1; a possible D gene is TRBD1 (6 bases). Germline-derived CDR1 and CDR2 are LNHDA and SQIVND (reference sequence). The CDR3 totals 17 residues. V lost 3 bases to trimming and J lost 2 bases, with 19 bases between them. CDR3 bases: TGTGCCAGTAGTATGCGACAGGTTTCTCCCTTAAACACTGAAGCTTTCTTT. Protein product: CASSMRQVSPLNTEAFF. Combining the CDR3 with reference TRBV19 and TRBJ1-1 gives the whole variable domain DGGITQSPKYLFRKEGQNVTLSCEQNLNHDAMYWYRQDPGQGLRLIYYSQIVNDFQKGDIAEGYSVSREKKESFPLTVTSAQKNPTAFYLCASSMRQVSPLNTEAFFGQGTRLTVV.

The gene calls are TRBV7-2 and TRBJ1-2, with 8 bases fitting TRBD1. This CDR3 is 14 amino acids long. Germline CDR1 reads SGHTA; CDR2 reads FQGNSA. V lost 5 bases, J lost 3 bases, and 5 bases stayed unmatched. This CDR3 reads CASSIQGGYYGYTF. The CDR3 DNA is TGTGCCAGCAGCATACAGGGGGGGTACTATGGCTACACCTTC.

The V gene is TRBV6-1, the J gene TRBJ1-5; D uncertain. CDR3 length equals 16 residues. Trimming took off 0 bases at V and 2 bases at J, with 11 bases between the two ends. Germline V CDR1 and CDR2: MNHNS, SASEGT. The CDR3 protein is CASSEAGSLGNQPQHF. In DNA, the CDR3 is TGTGCCAGCAGTGAAGCGGGCTCCTTGGGCAATCAGCCCCAGCATTTT.